This T cell receptor (beta chain) came from a study of T cell responses to AZD1222 COVID-19 vaccine. As for the study in general: Pooled in the analysis were second doses at about 4 or about 12 weeks. Study-level findings and limits: Females made up more of the donors, who were largely white British, and clonal diversity may have come out too low. Unmutated variant regions are reportedly the target of nearly half of TCRs that are spike-specific.

With respect to this clone: The antigen is unknown.

Per the germline V gene, CDR1 is SGHAT and CDR2 is FQNNGV. The CDR3 totals 18 residues. The ends lost 1 base at V and 5 bases at J; junction bases unmatched: 12. The repertoire was sequenced with immunoSEQ multiplex PCR; TCRdb's copy has only in-frame clones and lacks some. The table lists 100,000 to 150,000 clones, 89% of them singletons. This specimen was peripheral blood, taken on day 0 of AZD1222 vaccination. This TCR derives from an adult in good health. This chain links TRBV11-2 with TRBJ1-5, with 9 bases identical to TRBD1. CDR3 in DNA: TGTGCCAGCAGCTTAGGAAATTGGGGACAGGGAGGTCATCAGCCCCAGCATTTT. Its protein is CASSLGNWGQGGHQPQHF.